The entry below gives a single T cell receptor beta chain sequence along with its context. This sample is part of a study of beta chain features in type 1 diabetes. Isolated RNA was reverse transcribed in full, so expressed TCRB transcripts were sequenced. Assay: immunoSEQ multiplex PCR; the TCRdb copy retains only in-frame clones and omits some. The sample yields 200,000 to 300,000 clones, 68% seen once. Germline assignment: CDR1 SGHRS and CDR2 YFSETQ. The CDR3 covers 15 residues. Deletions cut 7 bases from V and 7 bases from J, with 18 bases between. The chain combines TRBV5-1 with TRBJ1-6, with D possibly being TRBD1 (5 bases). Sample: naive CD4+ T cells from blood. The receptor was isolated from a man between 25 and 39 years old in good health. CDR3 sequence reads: CASALAGTENSPLHF. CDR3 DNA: TGCGCCAGCGCACTCGCCGGGACGGAGAATTCACCCCTCCACTTT.